This TCR beta chain was obtained from a study of CD8 T cells in ankylosing spondylitis. This clonotype was recorded many times. MiXCR, run by TCRdb on the 5' RACE reads, gives a single entry per CDR3 protein. Among some 120,000 distinct CDR3 sequences listed, approximately 14% were seen once. The CDR3 runs 13 residues. V shed 8 bases and J shed 0 bases, with 8 bases lying between them. The receptor's source is a female donor with ankylosing spondylitis or in good health (not recorded which). This chain uses TRBV12-3 or TRBV12-4 with TRBJ1-5; D is uncertain. Sequencing input: blood, either unsorted or a sorted T cell fraction (not recorded which). The CDR3 bases are TGTGCCAGCGCAGCAGTTAGCAATCAGCCCCAGCATTTT. Encoded protein: CASAAVSNQPQHF.